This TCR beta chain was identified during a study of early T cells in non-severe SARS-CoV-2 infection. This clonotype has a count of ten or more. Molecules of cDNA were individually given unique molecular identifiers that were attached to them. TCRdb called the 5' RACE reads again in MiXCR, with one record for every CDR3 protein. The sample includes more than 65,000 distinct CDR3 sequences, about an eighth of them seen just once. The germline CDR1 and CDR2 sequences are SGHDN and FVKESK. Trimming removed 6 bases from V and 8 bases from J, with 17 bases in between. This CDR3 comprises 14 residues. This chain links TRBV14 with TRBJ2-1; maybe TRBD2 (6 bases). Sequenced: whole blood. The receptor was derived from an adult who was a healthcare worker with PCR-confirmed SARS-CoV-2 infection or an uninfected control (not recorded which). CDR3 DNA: TGTGCCAGCAGTCTAGTGCCGGGCGGGGATGAGCAGTTCTTC. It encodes CASSLVPGGDEQFF.